This T cell receptor (beta chain) was identified during a study of T cell repertoires in cytomegalovirus infection. Across the whole study: The public TCR beta signatures pointed to both CMV infection and matching HLA type.

This CDR3 has 15 amino acids. Germline CDR1 is SGHTA and CDR2 is FQGNSA. V was clipped by 1 base and J by 5 bases, with 12 bases between them. This clonotype has more than one count but fewer than ten. Its target is not known. Overall study findings and caveats: The ex vivo response was dominated by HLA-C-restricted CMV-specific TCR beta clonotypes. Summed public TCR beta family frequency identified CMV carriers bearing the relevant HLA.

TCRdb recomputed calls from the reads with MiXCR, one row per CDR3 protein. The sample lists fewer than 1,000,000 distinct CDR3 sequences, 31% occurring once. V and J are TRBV7-2 and TRBJ1-3; no clear D. The clonotype comes from a human donor in good health (CMV status not recorded). Some clones in this sample may be carry-over from other donors' samples. The sample here was cultured CD8+ T cells from PBMCs, taken from culture after CMV antigen stimulation. This CDR3 is CASSLGIASRNTIYF. In DNA form, the CDR3 reads TGTGCCAGCAGCTTAGGCATTGCGAGCAGAAACACCATATATTTT.